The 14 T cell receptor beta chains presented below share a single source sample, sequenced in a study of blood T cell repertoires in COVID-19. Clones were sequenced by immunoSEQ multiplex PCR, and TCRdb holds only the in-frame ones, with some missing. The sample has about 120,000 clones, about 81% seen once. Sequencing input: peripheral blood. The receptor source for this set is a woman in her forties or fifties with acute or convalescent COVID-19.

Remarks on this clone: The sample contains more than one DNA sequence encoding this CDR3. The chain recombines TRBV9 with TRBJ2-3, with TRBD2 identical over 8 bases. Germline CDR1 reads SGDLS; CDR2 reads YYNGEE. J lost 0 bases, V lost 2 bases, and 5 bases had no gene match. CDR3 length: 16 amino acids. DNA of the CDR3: TGTGCCAGCAGCGTGGTGGCGGGGGGAAGCACAGATACGCAGTATTTT. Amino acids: CASSVVAGGSTDTQYF.

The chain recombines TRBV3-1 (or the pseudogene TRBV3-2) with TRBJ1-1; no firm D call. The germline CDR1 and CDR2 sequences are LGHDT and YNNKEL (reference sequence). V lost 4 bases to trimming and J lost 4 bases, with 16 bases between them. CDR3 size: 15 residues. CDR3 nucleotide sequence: TGTGCCAGCAGCCCCTATGACTCCATCCTCACTGAAGCTTTCTTT. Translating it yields CASSPYDSILTEAFF.

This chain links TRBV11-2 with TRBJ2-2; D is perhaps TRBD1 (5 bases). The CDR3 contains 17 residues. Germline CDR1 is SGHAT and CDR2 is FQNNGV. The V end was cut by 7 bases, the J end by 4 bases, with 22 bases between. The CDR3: CASTAKNLKTVTGELFF. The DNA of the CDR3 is TGTGCCAGCACCGCAAAGAACCTAAAGACAGTCACCGGGGAGCTGTTTTTT. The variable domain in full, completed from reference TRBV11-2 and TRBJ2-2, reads EAGVAQSPRYKIIEKRQSVAFWCNPISGHATLYWYQQILGQGPKLLIQFQNNGVVDDSQLPKDRFSAERLKGVDSTLKIQPAKLEDSAVYLCASTAKNLKTVTGELFFGEGSRLTVL.

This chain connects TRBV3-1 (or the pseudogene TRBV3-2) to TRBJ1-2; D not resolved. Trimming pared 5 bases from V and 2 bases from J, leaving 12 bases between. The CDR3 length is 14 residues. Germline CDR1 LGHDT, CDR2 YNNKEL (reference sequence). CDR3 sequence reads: CASSRSSANYGYTF. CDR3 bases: TGTGCCAGCAGCAGATCAAGCGCGAACTATGGCTACACCTTC.

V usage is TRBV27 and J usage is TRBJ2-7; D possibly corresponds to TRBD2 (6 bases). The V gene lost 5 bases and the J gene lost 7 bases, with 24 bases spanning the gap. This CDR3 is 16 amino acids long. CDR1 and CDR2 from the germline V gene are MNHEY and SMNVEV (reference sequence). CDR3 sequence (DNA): TGTGCCAGCAGTCCAATCGGGTTCCAAGCCGCGGGAGAGCAGTACTTC. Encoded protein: CASSPIGFQAAGEQYF.

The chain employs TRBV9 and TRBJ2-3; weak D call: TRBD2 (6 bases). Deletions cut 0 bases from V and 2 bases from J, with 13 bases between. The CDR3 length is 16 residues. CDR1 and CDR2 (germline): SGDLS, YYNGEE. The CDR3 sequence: CASSVATSRTTDTQYF. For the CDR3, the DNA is TGTGCCAGCAGCGTAGCAACTAGCAGAACCACAGATACGCAGTATTTT. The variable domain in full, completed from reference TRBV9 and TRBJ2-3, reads DSGVTQTPKHLITATGQRVTLRCSPRSGDLSVYWYQQSLDQGLQFLIQYYNGEERAKGNILERFSAQQFPDLHSELNLSSLELGDSALYFCASSVATSRTTDTQYFGPGTRLTVL.

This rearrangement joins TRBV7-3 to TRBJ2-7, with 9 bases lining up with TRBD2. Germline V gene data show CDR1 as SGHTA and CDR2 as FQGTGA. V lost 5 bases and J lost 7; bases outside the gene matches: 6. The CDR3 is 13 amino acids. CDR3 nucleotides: TGTGCCAGCAGCCTTAGCGGGGGCCAGGAGCAGTACTTC. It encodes CASSLSGGQEQYF.

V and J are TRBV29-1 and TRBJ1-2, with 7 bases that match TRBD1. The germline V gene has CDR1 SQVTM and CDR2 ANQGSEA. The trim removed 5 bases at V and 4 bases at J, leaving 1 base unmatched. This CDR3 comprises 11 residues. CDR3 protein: CSVNRGYGYTF. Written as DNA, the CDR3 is TGCAGCGTTAACAGGGGCTATGGCTACACCTTC.

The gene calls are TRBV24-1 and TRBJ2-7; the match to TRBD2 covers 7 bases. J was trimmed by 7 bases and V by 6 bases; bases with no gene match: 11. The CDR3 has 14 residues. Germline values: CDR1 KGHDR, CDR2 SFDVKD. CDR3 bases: TGTGCCACCAGTCCCTTTGGCGGGAGCTCTGAGCAGTACTTC. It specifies CATSPFGGSSEQYF.

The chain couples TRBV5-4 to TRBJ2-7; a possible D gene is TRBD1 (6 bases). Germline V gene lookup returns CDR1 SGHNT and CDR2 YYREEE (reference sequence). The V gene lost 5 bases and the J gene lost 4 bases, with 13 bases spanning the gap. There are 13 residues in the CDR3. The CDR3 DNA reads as TGTGCCAGCAGACTCCAGGGGCGATACGAGCAGTACTTC. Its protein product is CASRLQGRYEQYF.

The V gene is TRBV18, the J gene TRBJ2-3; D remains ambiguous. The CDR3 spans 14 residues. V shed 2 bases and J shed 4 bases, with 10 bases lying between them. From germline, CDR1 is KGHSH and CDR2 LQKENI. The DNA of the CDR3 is TGTGCCAGCTCACCATCTATACAGCCAGATACGCAGTATTTT. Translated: CASSPSIQPDTQYF.

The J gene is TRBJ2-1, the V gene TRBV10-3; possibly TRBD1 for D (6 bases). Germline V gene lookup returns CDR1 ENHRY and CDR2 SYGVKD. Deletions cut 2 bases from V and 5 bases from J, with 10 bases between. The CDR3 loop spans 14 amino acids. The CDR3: CAISETGTHNEQFF. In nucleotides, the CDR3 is TGTGCCATCAGTGAGACAGGGACGCACAATGAGCAGTTCTTC.

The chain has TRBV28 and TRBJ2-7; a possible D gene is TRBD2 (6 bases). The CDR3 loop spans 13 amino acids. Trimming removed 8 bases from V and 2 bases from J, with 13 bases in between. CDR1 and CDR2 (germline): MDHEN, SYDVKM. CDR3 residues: CASPEGKPYEQYF. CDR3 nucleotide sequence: TGTGCCAGCCCGGAGGGCAAGCCCTACGAGCAGTACTTC.

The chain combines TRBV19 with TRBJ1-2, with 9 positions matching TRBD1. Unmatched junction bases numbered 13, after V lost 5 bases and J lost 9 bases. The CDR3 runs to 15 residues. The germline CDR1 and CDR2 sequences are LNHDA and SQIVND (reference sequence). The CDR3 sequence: CASSPVPGQGTSYTF. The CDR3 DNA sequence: TGTGCCAGTAGTCCGGTCCCGGGACAGGGTACTAGCTACACCTTC.